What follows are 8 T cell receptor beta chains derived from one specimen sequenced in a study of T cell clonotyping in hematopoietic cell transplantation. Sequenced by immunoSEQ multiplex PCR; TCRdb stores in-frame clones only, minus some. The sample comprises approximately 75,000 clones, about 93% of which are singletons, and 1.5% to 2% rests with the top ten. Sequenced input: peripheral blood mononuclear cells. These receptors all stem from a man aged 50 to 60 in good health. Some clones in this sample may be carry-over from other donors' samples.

The CDR3 DNA sequence: TGTGCCAGCAGTTTATTCAGGGGGGTGGATTCTGGCTCCTACAATGAGCAGTTCTTC. This codes for CASSLFRGVDSGSYNEQFF. V is TRBV28 and J is TRBJ2-1, with a weak D call TRBD1 (7 bases). This CDR3 spans 19 amino acids. With 1 base removed from V and 0 bases from J, the gap between germline ends came to 19 bases. Germline assignment: CDR1 MDHEN and CDR2 SYDVKM.

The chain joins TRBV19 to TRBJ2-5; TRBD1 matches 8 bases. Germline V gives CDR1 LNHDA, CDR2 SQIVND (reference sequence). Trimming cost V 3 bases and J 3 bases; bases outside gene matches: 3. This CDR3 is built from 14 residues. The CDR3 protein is CASSILQGEETQYF. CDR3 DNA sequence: TGTGCCAGTAGTATCCTACAGGGGGAAGAGACCCAGTACTTC.

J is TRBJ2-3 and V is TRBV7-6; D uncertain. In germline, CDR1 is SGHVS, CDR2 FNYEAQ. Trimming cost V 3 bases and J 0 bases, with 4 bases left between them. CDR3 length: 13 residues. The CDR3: CASSLASTDTQYF. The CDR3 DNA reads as TGTGCCAGCAGCTTGGCTAGCACAGATACGCAGTATTTT. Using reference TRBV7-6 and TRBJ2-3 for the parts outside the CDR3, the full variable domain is GAGVSQSPRYKVTKRGQDVALRCDPISGHVSLYWYRQALGQGPEFLTYFNYEAQQDKSGLPNDRFSAERPEGSISTLTIQRTEQRDSAMYRCASSLASTDTQYFGPGTRLTVL.

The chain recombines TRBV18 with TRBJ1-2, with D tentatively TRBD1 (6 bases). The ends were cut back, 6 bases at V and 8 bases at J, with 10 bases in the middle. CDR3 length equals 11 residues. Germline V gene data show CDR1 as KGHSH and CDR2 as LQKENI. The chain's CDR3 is CASSTGGGYTF. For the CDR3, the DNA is TGTGCCAGCTCGACGGGGGGCGGCTACACCTTC. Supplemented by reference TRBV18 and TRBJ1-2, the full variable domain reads NAGVMQNPRHLVRRRGQEARLRCSPMKGHSHVYWYRQLPEEGLKFMVYLQKENIIDESGMPKERFSAEFPKEGPSILRIQQVVRGDSAAYFCASSTGGGYTFGSGTRLTVV.

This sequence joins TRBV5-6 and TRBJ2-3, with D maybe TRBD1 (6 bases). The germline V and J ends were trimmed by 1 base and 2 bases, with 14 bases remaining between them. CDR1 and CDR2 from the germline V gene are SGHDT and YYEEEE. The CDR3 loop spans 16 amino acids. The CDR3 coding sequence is TGTGCCAGCAGCTTGCATCGGAACAGGGTCACAGATACGCAGTATTTT. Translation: CASSLHRNRVTDTQYF.

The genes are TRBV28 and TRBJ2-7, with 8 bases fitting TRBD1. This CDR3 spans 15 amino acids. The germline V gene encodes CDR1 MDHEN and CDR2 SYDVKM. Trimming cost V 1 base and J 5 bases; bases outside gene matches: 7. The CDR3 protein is CASSLLGQGMNEQYF. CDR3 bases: TGTGCCAGCAGTTTATTAGGACAGGGTATGAACGAGCAGTACTTC.

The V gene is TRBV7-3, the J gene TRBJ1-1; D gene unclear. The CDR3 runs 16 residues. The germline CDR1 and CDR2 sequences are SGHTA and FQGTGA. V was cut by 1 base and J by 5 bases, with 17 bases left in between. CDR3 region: CASSLMERGKGTEAFF. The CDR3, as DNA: TGTGCCAGCAGCTTAATGGAACGGGGAAAAGGGACTGAAGCTTTCTTT.

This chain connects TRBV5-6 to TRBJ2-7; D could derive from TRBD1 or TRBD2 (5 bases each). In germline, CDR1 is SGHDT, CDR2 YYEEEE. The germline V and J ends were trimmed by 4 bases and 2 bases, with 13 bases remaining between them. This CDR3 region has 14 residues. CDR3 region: CASSPRDGTYEQYF. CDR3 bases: TGTGCCAGCAGCCCCCGGGACGGAACCTACGAGCAGTACTTC. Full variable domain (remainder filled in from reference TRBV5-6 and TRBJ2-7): DAGVTQSPTHLIKTRGQQVTLRCSPKSGHDTVSWYQQALGQGPQFIFQYYEEEERQRGNFPDRFSGHQFPNYSSELNVNALLLGDSALYLCASSPRDGTYEQYFGPGTRLTVT.